This record concerns one T cell receptor (beta chain) sequence. Patients were ruled out by autoimmune disease history or systemic immunosuppression. The sample belongs to a study of OX40 agonist ivuxolimab in advanced cancers. Study summary: Of the participants, around 39% had some prior anti-PD-1, anti-PD-L1 or anti-CTLA-4 therapy, which was allowed.

V was clipped by 0 bases and J by 2 bases; unmatched bases: 10. The CDR3 runs 18 residues. Germline CDR1 and CDR2: SGDLS and YYNGEE. Sequenced by immunoSEQ multiplex PCR; TCRdb stores in-frame clones only, minus some. This sample has about 79,000 clones, with about 91% found just once. The J gene is TRBJ2-7, the V gene TRBV9; TRBD2 matches at 11 bases. Specimen: CD4+ or CD8+ T cells sorted from blood, collected in a trial of the OX40 agonist ivuxolimab. This receptor was obtained from an adult with an advanced solid tumor such as melanoma, head and neck, liver or kidney cancer. CDR3 region: CASSVGLAGGRGTYEQYF. The CDR3 nucleotides are TGTGCCAGCAGCGTAGGGCTAGCGGGAGGCCGTGGCACCTACGAGCAGTACTTC.